This TCR beta chain emerged from a study of blood T cell repertoires in COVID-19. Study background: Acute and convalescent COVID-19 specimens originated in the United States, Italy and Spain. Nucleic acid was either cDNA or gDNA, and it came from T cells, B-cell-depleted T cells, or PBMCs.

Methods used by the authors: Amplifying reference gene primers gave estimates of nucleated cell counts. Using immunoSEQ multiplex PCR, the repertoire was profiled, and TCRdb retains in-frame clones only, with some absent. V and J calls and clone size come straight from that table; D and trimming were deduced from the DNA. The sample gives 300,000 to 400,000 clones, 91% of which show up once; less than 3.5% is in the top ten. The CDR3 spans 15 residues. Per germline, CDR1 SGHNT and CDR2 YENEEA. Trimming removed 2 bases from V and 4 bases from J, with 14 bases in between. The source of this sequence is a woman between 18 and 29 years old who had recovered from COVID-19. V usage is TRBV11-3 and J usage is TRBJ1-1, with D possibly matching TRBD1 (6 bases). Sequenced material: peripheral blood. The CDR3 region is CASSLLGTLTTEAFF. The CDR3 DNA follows: TGTGCCAGCAGCTTATTAGGGACATTGACCACTGAAGCTTTCTTT.